This TCR beta chain was sequenced for a study of T cell responses to AZD1222 COVID-19 vaccine. Profiling relied on immunoSEQ multiplex PCR, and the TCRdb table lists in-frame clones only, not all of them. This table has 100,000 to 120,000 clones, around 80% appearing once. About this clone itself: The antigen remains undetermined.

CDR1 and CDR2 (germline): LNHDA, SQIVND (reference sequence). The trim removed 9 bases at V and 7 bases at J, leaving 6 bases unmatched. The CDR3 runs 14 residues. Study-wide findings and caveats: Repertoires in all cases were sampled only once the peak T cell response had passed. Mostly white British, mostly female donors; authors suggested clonal diversity may be underestimated. Spike-wide vaccine-associated CD4 TCRs dominated at 160-218 and 743-854.

This clonotype was obtained from an adult in good health. Specimen: peripheral blood, collected on day 0 of AZD1222 vaccination. This chain uses TRBV19 with TRBJ1-4; TRBD1 matches at 12 bases. CDR3 amino acids: CASRDRGRSEKLFF. The CDR3 region has the DNA TGTGCCAGCCGGGACAGGGGGCGAAGTGAAAAACTGTTTTTT.